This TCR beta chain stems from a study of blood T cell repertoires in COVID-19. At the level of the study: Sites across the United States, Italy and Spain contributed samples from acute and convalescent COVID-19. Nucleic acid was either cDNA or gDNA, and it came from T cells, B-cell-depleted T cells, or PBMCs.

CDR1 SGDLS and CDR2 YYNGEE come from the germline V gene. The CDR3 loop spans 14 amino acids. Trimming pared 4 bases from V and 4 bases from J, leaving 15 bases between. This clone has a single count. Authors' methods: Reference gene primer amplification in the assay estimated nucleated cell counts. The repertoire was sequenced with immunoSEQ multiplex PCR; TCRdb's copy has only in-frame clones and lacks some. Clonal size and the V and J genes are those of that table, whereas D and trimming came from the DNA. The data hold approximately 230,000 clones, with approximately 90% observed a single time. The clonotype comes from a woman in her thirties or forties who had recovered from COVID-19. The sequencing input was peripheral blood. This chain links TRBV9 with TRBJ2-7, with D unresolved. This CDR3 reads CASSPDSRIYEQYF. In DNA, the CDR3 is TGTGCCAGCAGCCCCGACTCGAGAATTTACGAGCAGTACTTC.